This T cell receptor beta chain was identified during a study of blood T cell repertoires in COVID-19. About the study: T cells, B-cell-depleted T cells, or PBMCs supplied cDNA or gDNA.

The V end lost 4 bases, the J end lost 5 bases, and 17 bases lay between the germline ends. This CDR3 comprises 15 residues. CDR1 and CDR2 (germline): SGHAT, FQNNGV. TCRdb's copy holds only in-frame clones and misses some; the assay was immunoSEQ multiplex PCR. The table records about 200,000 clones, 88% of them present only once. The clonotype was recovered from a man aged 40-49 years with active or convalescent COVID-19. The specimen sequenced was peripheral blood. This sequence joins TRBV11-2 and TRBJ1-1, with D possibly being TRBD1 (6 bases). In DNA, the CDR3 is TGTGCCAGCAGCTCCTACCCCAGGGGTGGGACTGAAGCTTTCTTT. It translates to CASSSYPRGGTEAFF.